This T cell receptor beta chain was sequenced for a study of blood T cell repertoires in COVID-19. Sequencing was performed with immunoSEQ multiplex PCR; in TCRdb, only in-frame clones are kept and a portion is missing. Of fewer than 300,000 clones in the sample, 80% to 90% are singletons; the top ten hold approximately 9%. Recovered status in Cohort 3 required two negative PCRs, clearance, or symptom resolution. V lost 6 bases and J lost 7, with 15 bases in between. The CDR3 extends over 13 amino acids. The germline gives CDR1 MNHEY, CDR2 SMNVEV (reference sequence). The V gene is TRBV27, the J gene TRBJ1-2; D remains ambiguous. The clonotype comes from a man aged 35 to 55 who had recovered from COVID-19. Input material: PBMCs or T cells enriched from blood (not recorded which). The DNA of the CDR3 is TGTGCCAGCAGCCCCGTCGGGGAAGGTGGCTACACCTTC. It encodes CASSPVGEGGYTF.